This paragraph reports one T cell receptor (beta chain). This record comes from a study of blood T cells in healthy people across ages. There are 15 residues in the CDR3. CDR1 and CDR2 (germline): SGHTA, FQGNSA. Primed by a sample-barcoded 5' primer and a J-beta primer mix, a second PCR proceeded for about 7 to 11 cycles. TCRdb re-analysed the 5' RACE reads in MiXCR, keeping a single row per CDR3 protein. This table has hundreds of thousands of distinct CDR3 sequences, roughly three fifths appearing once. This chain uses TRBV7-2 with TRBJ2-5; 7 bases are shared with TRBD2. The end of the DNA fits TRBJ2-7 better, so the J call may be wrong. The sequenced sample consisted of blood. The clonotype comes from a man in his forties in good health. The CDR3 nucleotides read TGTGCCAGCAGCCAAAGCCTAGCGGAAACCTACGAGCAGTACTTC. Protein sequence: CASSQSLAETYEQYF.